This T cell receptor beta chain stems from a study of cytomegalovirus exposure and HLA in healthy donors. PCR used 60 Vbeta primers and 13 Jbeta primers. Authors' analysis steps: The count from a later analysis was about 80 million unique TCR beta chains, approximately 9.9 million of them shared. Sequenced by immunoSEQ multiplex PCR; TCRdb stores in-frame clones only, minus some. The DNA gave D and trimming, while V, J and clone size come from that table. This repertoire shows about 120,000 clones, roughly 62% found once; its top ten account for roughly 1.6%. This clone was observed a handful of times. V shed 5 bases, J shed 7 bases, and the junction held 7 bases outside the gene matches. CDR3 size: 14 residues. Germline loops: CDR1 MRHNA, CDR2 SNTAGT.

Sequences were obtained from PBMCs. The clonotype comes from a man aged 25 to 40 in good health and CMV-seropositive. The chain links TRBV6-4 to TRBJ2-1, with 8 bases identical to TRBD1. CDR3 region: CASSFSGGQNEQFF. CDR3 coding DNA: TGTGCCAGCAGTTTCTCAGGGGGCCAAAATGAGCAGTTCTTC.